These 20 T cell receptor beta chains were sequenced from one sample in a study of neurological immune-mediated disorders. The time point is: longitudinal time-point 2. Each CDR3 protein is one row after TCRdb ran MiXCR on the 5' RACE reads. Of 70,000 to 95,000 distinct CDR3 sequences listed, less than 15% are singletons. Source material: PBMCs. The receptors shown here come from a female donor with HTLV-1-associated myelopathy (HAM/TSP).

This clonotype was recorded at least ten times. The V and J genes are TRBV28 and TRBJ2-7; weak D call: TRBD2 (6 bases). Germline CDR1 MDHEN, CDR2 SYDVKM. The CDR3 consists of 15 residues. Trimming stripped 3 bases from V and 3 bases from J, with 15 bases between. CDR3 DNA sequence: TGTGCCAGCAGTTTTCTCGGGCAGGAGGGCTACGAGCAGTACTTC. Protein: CASSFLGQEGYEQYF.

This clonotype came up many times. V is TRBV2 and J is TRBJ1-2; D perhaps matches TRBD1 (5 bases). Germline lookup yields CDR1 SNHLY and CDR2 FYNNEI. The V end was cut by 6 bases, the J end by 1 base, with 9 bases between. The length of the CDR3 is 13 residues. The CDR3 bases are TGTGCCAGCAGACCTGACAGTAACTATGGCTACACCTTC. This translates into CASRPDSNYGYTF.

This clonotype was seen repeatedly, ten times or more. The J gene is TRBJ2-2, the V gene TRBV7-9; TRBD1 aligns across 7 bases. Germline trimming cut 6 bases from V and 7 bases from J; bases unmatched to any gene: 5. Germline CDR1 SEHNR, CDR2 FQNEAQ (reference sequence). CDR3 length: 13 amino acids. The CDR3 loop reads CASRDTGDGELFF. As DNA, the CDR3 is TGTGCCAGCAGGGATACAGGGGACGGGGAGCTGTTTTTT.

This clonotype has at least ten counts. This chain uses TRBV5-1 with TRBJ2-3; no reliable D call. Germline CDR1 is SGHRS and CDR2 is YFSETQ. The germline V and J ends were trimmed by 0 bases and 6 bases, with 14 bases remaining between them. This CDR3 has 15 residues. The DNA for the CDR3 is TGCGCCAGCAGCTTGGAGGTAGAGCATAGGGATACGCAGTATTTT. It codes for CASSLEVEHRDTQYF. The whole variable domain, filled in from reference TRBV5-1 and TRBJ2-3, reads KAGVTQTPRYLIKTRGQQVTLSCSPISGHRSVSWYQQTPGQGLQFLFEYFSETQRNKGNFPGRFSGRQFSNSRSEMNVSTLELGDSALYLCASSLEVEHRDTQYFGPGTRLTVL.

This clonotype has a count of ten or more. The chain has TRBV28 and TRBJ1-3; maybe TRBD1 (6 bases). The CDR3 runs 18 residues. V was pared by 3 bases and J by 4 bases, with 22 bases between. Per the germline V gene, CDR1 is MDHEN and CDR2 is SYDVKM. The CDR3 loop reads CASSFPGGGALGGNTIYF. The CDR3 DNA is TGTGCCAGCAGTTTCCCTGGAGGGGGTGCCCTAGGAGGAAACACCATATATTTT. Complete variable domain (other parts from reference TRBV28 and TRBJ1-3): DVKVTQSSRYLVKRTGEKVFLECVQDMDHENMFWYRQDPGLGLRLIYFSYDVKMKEKGDIPEGYSVSREKKERFSLILESASTNQTSMYLCASSFPGGGALGGNTIYFGEGSWLTVV.

This clonotype was observed at least ten times. CDR3 coding DNA: TGTGCCAGCGCCCCGGGGGGGGGCTACGAGCAGTACTTC. It is translated as CASAPGGGYEQYF. The genes are TRBV6-6 and TRBJ2-7; 8 bases agree with TRBD2. This CDR3 is 13 amino acids long. Trimming cost V 8 bases and J 3 bases; bases outside gene matches: 6. Germline loops: CDR1 MNHNY, CDR2 SVGAGI (reference sequence).

This clonotype was detected many times. The genes are TRBV28 and TRBJ2-2; 9 bases are shared with TRBD1. Per germline, CDR1 MDHEN and CDR2 SYDVKM. CDR3 length: 16 amino acids. The V and J ends lost 6 bases and 9 bases, in that order; junction bases with no gene match: 14. In DNA form, the CDR3 reads TGTGCCAGCAGCCTCAAAAGGACAGGGGCTCGCCGGGAGCTGTTTTTT. Protein: CASSLKRTGARRELFF.

This clonotype has ten or more counts. This chain joins TRBV7-3 and TRBJ2-3; D is ambiguous. Trimming removed 5 bases at V and 4 bases at J, with 10 bases between. Germline V gene data show CDR1 as SGHTA and CDR2 as FQGTGA. The CDR3 has 13 residues. In DNA form, the CDR3 reads TGTGCCAGCAGCCCCGAGTCTGCAGATACGCAGTATTTT. This gives the protein CASSPESADTQYF.

Comments on this clonotype: This clone may be a read error of a much larger clone one base away. V and J are TRBV6-1 and TRBJ2-1, with D hard to call. Per the germline V gene, CDR1 is MNHNS and CDR2 is SASEGT. CDR3 length: 17 amino acids. The V and J ends lost 7 bases and 1 base respectively, with 20 bases between them. CDR3 sequence reads: CASILGNSLRSYNEQFF. CDR3 DNA sequence: TGTGCCAGCATATTGGGGAATAGCCTAAGGTCCTACAATGAGCAGTTCTTC.

This clonotype was observed many times. This chain uses TRBV6-5 with TRBJ2-1, with 8 bases fitting TRBD2. The CDR3 sequence is 20 residues long. Germline-derived CDR1 and CDR2 are MNHEY and SVGAGI. After removal of 2 bases from V and 0 bases from J, the junction contained 15 bases not matched to a gene. CDR3 protein: CASSYGPRAGGFSSYNEQFF. The CDR3 region has the DNA TGTGCCAGCAGTTACGGCCCCCGGGCGGGGGGCTTCAGCTCCTACAATGAGCAGTTCTTC.

This clonotype was observed at least ten times. The chain's CDR3 is CASSLANPGPEETQYF. In nucleotides, the CDR3 is TGCGCCAGCAGCTTGGCCAACCCCGGGCCTGAAGAGACCCAGTACTTC. The chain recombines TRBV5-1 with TRBJ2-5; D is unresolved. Germline V lookup: CDR1 SGHRS, CDR2 YFSETQ. Trimming shortened V by 0 bases and J by 3 bases, and 15 bases separated the two germline ends. The CDR3 is made up of 16 amino acids.

This chain joins TRBV7-3 and TRBJ2-2, with D possibly being TRBD1 (6 bases). The germline gives CDR1 SGHTA, CDR2 FQGTGA. CDR3 length: 15 residues. V was cut by 4 bases and J by 2 bases, with 11 bases left in between. CDR3 sequence (DNA): TGTGCCAGCAGCTGGACGGGACACAACACCGGGGAGCTGTTTTTT. Its protein product is CASSWTGHNTGELFF. Based on the CDR3 plus reference TRBV7-3 and TRBJ2-2, the full variable domain is GAGVSQTPSNKVTEKGKYVELRCDPISGHTALYWYRQSLGQGPEFLIYFQGTGAADDSGLPNDRFFAVRPEGSVSTLKIQRTERGDSAVYLCASSWTGHNTGELFFGEGSRLTVL.

In this sample, this clonotype turned up many times. The chain combines TRBV5-1 with TRBJ2-2; D remains ambiguous. The ends were cut back, 0 bases at V and 6 bases at J, with 12 bases in the middle. The CDR3 runs to 15 residues. The germline gives CDR1 SGHRS, CDR2 YFSETQ. The CDR3 reads CASSLDLRAAGELFF. CDR3 DNA sequence: TGCGCCAGCAGCTTGGACCTTAGGGCCGCCGGGGAGCTGTTTTTT.

This clonotype was counted ten times or more. The chain uses TRBV20-1 and TRBJ2-5; the match to TRBD1 covers 11 bases. The CDR3 is 13 amino acids. Germline-derived CDR1 and CDR2 are DFQATT and SNEGSKA (reference sequence). The ends lost 5 bases at V and 4 bases at J; junction bases unmatched: 3. CDR3: CSAWDRGGETQYF. The CDR3 bases are TGCAGTGCTTGGGACAGGGGGGGAGAGACCCAGTACTTC.

In this sample, this clonotype turned up a few times. CDR3 sequence (DNA): TGCAGTGCAGTTCCGGGACAGCATAGCAATCAGCCCCAGCATTTT. Translation: CSAVPGQHSNQPQHF. V is TRBV20-1 and J is TRBJ1-5; 7 bases map to TRBD1. The CDR3 length is 15 residues. Trimming cost V 6 bases and J 0 bases; bases outside gene matches: 8. Looked up from germline, CDR1 is DFQATT and CDR2 is SNEGSKA (reference sequence).

This clonotype was counted many times. The chain is built from TRBV20-1 and TRBJ2-2; 8 nucleotides agree with TRBD2. Trimming took 1 base from V and 5 from J; bases not matched to a gene: 6. There are 15 residues in the CDR3. Germline values: CDR1 DFQATT, CDR2 SNEGSKA (reference sequence). This CDR3 is CSARAGGRWTGELFF. CDR3 sequence (DNA): TGCAGTGCTAGAGCGGGGGGGCGGTGGACCGGGGAGCTGTTTTTT.

This clonotype has at least ten counts. CDR3 coding DNA: TGTGCCAGCAGCTTCATATCCCAGGGTAATGAGCAGTTCTTC. Amino acids: CASSFISQGNEQFF. The V and J genes are TRBV13 and TRBJ2-1; D perhaps matches TRBD1 (5 bases). The CDR3 consists of 14 residues. The V end lost 3 bases, the J end lost 7 bases, and 13 bases lay between the germline ends. CDR1 PRHDT and CDR2 FYEKMQ come from the germline V gene (reference sequence).

The J gene is TRBJ2-1, the V gene TRBV5-1; weak D call: TRBD1 (6 bases). In germline, CDR1 is SGHRS, CDR2 YFSETQ. With 3 bases removed from V and 4 bases from J, the gap between germline ends came to 14 bases. The length of the CDR3 is 15 residues. CDR3 nucleotide sequence: TGCGCCAGCAGCTCCGGGACAACGGGTTACAATGAGCAGTTCTTC. Its translation: CASSSGTTGYNEQFF.

The sample holds many counts of this clonotype. J is TRBJ1-1 and V is TRBV5-5, with D possibly TRBD1 on 5 matching bases. Germline V gene lookup returns CDR1 SGHKS and CDR2 YYEKEE (reference sequence). With 0 bases removed from V and 0 bases from J, the gap between germline ends came to 18 bases. The CDR3 spans 18 residues. The CDR3 here is CASSLAWAGTGMNTEAFF. The CDR3 nucleotides read TGTGCCAGCAGCTTGGCCTGGGCAGGGACGGGGATGAACACTGAAGCTTTCTTT.

The chain joins TRBV5-1 to TRBJ1-4, with TRBD1 as a possible D gene (6 bases). This CDR3 contains 15 residues. CDR1 is SGHRS, CDR2 YFSETQ, per germline. V lost 0 bases to trimming and J lost 5 bases, with 11 bases between them. Here the CDR3 reads CASSLVRGENEKLFF. Here the CDR3 DNA reads TGCGCCAGCAGCTTGGTCAGGGGCGAGAATGAAAAACTGTTTTTT.